These 8 T cell receptor beta chains came from one sample sequenced in a study of shared clonotypes between healthy human individuals. The method was immunoSEQ multiplex PCR; TCRdb's version includes in-frame clones alone and lacks a portion of them. Of 2 million to 3 million clones in the sample, more than 85% were seen once. The material sequenced was naive CD4+ T cells from PBMCs. Sample subset: CD45RA+ positively selected. All receptors come from a man aged 18 to 29 in good health. Some clones in this sample may be carry-over from other donors' samples.

The chain couples TRBV28 to TRBJ1-2, with a tentative D call TRBD1 (6 bases). The V gene lost 11 bases and the J gene lost 8 bases, with 27 bases spanning the gap. The CDR3 loop spans 15 amino acids. Germline values: CDR1 MDHEN, CDR2 SYDVKM. The CDR3 loop is CASYPGGGFGLGYTF. The CDR3 DNA follows: TGTGCCTCATACCCGGGGGGCGGTTTCGGTTTGGGCTACACCTTC.

This clone was detected only once. The chain has TRBV29-1 and TRBJ2-3; TRBD2 aligns across 12 bases. The CDR3 length is 16 residues. With 7 bases clipped from V and 4 bases from J, the junction kept 12 bases outside the gene matches. Germline assignment: CDR1 SQVTM and CDR2 ANQGSEA. For the CDR3, the DNA is TGCAGCGCTACAAACAGACTAGCGGGAGTTTCAGATACGCAGTATTTT. This gives the protein CSATNRLAGVSDTQYF.

This chain uses TRBV6-5 with TRBJ1-2; 9 bases fit TRBD1. Germline CDR1 reads MNHEY; CDR2 reads SVGAGI. CDR3 length: 15 amino acids. Losses at the gene ends were 4 bases for V and 7 bases for J; bases not matched to a gene: 10. The DNA for the CDR3 is TGTGCCAGCAGTTCCAACAGGGGGCTAGGGGGTGGCTACACCTTC. It yields the protein CASSSNRGLGGGYTF.

A single count supports this clone. The rearrangement links TRBV10-2 to TRBJ1-1; 7 bases are shared with TRBD1. The CDR3 is made up of 20 amino acids. CDR1 and CDR2 from the germline V gene are WSHSY and SAAADI. V dropped 0 bases and J dropped 7; count of bases not matched to a gene: 23. The chain's CDR3 is CASSESTLASTGTGGGEAFF. DNA of the CDR3: TGCGCCAGCAGTGAGTCGACTCTTGCGTCGACAGGGACGGGGGGCGGTGAAGCTTTCTTT.

J is TRBJ2-1 and V is TRBV5-4; no clear D. CDR1 SGHNT and CDR2 YYREEE come from the germline V gene (reference sequence). The V end was cut by 0 bases, the J end by 8 bases, with 3 bases between. This CDR3 contains 11 residues. The CDR3 loop reads CASSLGYEQFF. The CDR3 nucleotides are TGTGCCAGCAGCTTGGGATATGAGCAGTTCTTC.

This clone was seen just once. The genes are TRBV7-3 and TRBJ2-1, with 8 bases that match TRBD2. The CDR3 length is 15 residues. From germline, CDR1 is SGHTA and CDR2 FQGTGA. V trimming: 0 bases; J trimming: 8 bases; junction bases outside the gene matches: 6. The CDR3 sequence is CASSLTSGSVDEQFF. CDR3 sequence (DNA): TGTGCCAGCAGCTTAACCAGCGGGAGTGTCGATGAGCAGTTCTTC.

The DNA of the CDR3 is TGTGCCAGCAGCCGGGAACTCCCGGCGAGAGGAAACACCATATATTTT. It yields the protein CASSRELPARGNTIYF. The J gene is TRBJ1-3, the V gene TRBV14; D not resolved. The CDR3 spans 16 residues. Germline V gene lookup returns CDR1 SGHDN and CDR2 FVKESK. Trimming pared 4 bases from V and 4 bases from J, leaving 17 bases between.

The J gene is TRBJ2-7, the V gene TRBV7-2, with 9 bases that match TRBD2. Germline CDR1 and CDR2: SGHTA and FQGNSA. After removal of 3 bases from V and 0 bases from J, the junction contained 6 bases not matched to a gene. The CDR3 consists of 16 residues. Written as DNA, the CDR3 is TGTGCCAGCAGCTTGACTAGCGGTAAACTCTCCTACGAGCAGTACTTC. Protein sequence: CASSLTSGKLSYEQYF.